These T cell receptor beta chains were read from a single sample in a study of CD8+ T cells in alopecia areata. Profiled with immunoSEQ multiplex PCR; TCRdb holds only in-frame clones, not every one. The sample holds about 290,000 clones; more than 45% are singletons and the top ten take less than 2%. Sequencing used CD4+ T cells sorted from blood, obtained at week 24, from a patient treated with tofacitinib. Receptors were obtained from a human donor with alopecia areata. CDR3s include the opening cysteine and the closing phenylalanine or tryptophan. Fields, in order: clone size, D gene, V gene, J gene, CDR3 protein, CDR3 DNA. A D gene is named only where the DNA matches it firmly. The size field is filled for only some rows; it gives once, few, many or a size class.

>once|-|TRBV15|TRBJ1-5
CATSRDSLTVNQPQHF
TGTGCCACCAGCAGAGATTCTTTGACCGTGAATCAGCCCCAGCATTTT
>few|-|TRBV20-1|TRBJ2-3
CSAPLGDTQYF
TGCAGTGCCCCTCTTGGAGATACGCAGTATTTT
>-|-|TRBV6-5|TRBJ1-1
CASTPRGGNTEAFF
TGTGCCAGCACCCCCAGAGGGGGGAACACTGAAGCTTTCTTT
>-|-|TRBV29-1|TRBJ2-3
CSVEGLADTQYF
TGCAGCGTTGAAGGGCTGGCAGATACGCAGTATTTT
>-|TRBD1|TRBV7-2|TRBJ2-4
CASSVGTVKNIQYF
TGTGCCAGCAGCGTGGGGACAGTCAAAAACATTCAGTACTTC
>few|-|TRBV30|TRBJ1-5
CAWSGDRDRPQHF
TGTGCCTGGAGCGGTGACCGCGATAGGCCCCAGCATTTT
>-|TRBD1|TRBV30|TRBJ2-3
CACSTGTGSTDTQYF
TGTGCCTGCTCGACCGGGACAGGGAGCACAGATACGCAGTATTTT
>-|TRBD1|TRBV5-5|TRBJ1-2
CASSPRTGGYANYGYTF
TGTGCCAGCAGCCCCCGGACAGGGGGCTATGCTAACTATGGCTACACCTTC
>-|-|TRBV30|TRBJ2-2
CAWQVDLLYRGELFF
TGTGCCTGGCAGGTGGACCTCCTTTACAGGGGGGAGCTGTTTTTT
>-|-|TRBV30|TRBJ1-6
CAWSGRLNSPLHF
TGTGCCTGGAGTGGACGCCTAAATTCACCCCTCCACTTT
>many|-|TRBV6-5|TRBJ1-2
CASSFGRVGGYTF
TGTGCCAGCAGCTTCGGGAGGGTAGGTGGCTACACCTTC
>few|TRBD2|TRBV29-1|TRBJ2-3
CSVDLAGTDTQYF
TGCAGCGTTGATCTAGCGGGTACAGATACGCAGTATTTT
>-|TRBD2|TRBV5-4|TRBJ2-1
CASSSGGTSISNEQFF
TGTGCCAGCAGCTCTGGGGGGACTAGCATCTCCAATGAGCAGTTCTTC
>-|-|TRBV30|TRBJ2-3
CAGGRYTDTQYF
TGTGCCGGGGGTAGATACACAGATACGCAGTATTTT
>-|-|TRBV30|TRBJ1-4
CAWKIRGWGEKLFF
TGTGCCTGGAAGATCAGGGGTTGGGGTGAAAAACTGTTTTTT
>-|-|TRBV2|TRBJ1-1
CASRMGGNTEAFF
TGTGCCAGCAGGATGGGGGGAAACACTGAAGCTTTCTTT
>few|-|TRBV5-6|TRBJ2-4
CASSHRGLNIQYF
TGTGCCAGCAGCCACAGGGGACTAAACATTCAGTACTTC
>few|TRBD2|TRBV7-8|TRBJ2-5
CASSLSTSGGMKTQYF
TGTGCCAGCAGCTTAAGTACTAGCGGGGGGATGAAGACCCAGTACTTC
>-|-|TRBV15|TRBJ1-1
CATSLGTGLETEAFF
TGTGCCACCAGCCTCGGGACCGGGTTGGAAACTGAAGCTTTCTTT
>few|-|TRBV7-3|TRBJ2-6
CASSPELSGANVLTF
TGTGCCAGCAGCCCGGAGCTGTCTGGGGCCAACGTCCTGACTTTC
>-|TRBD2|TRBV7-8|TRBJ2-1
CASSFSGGPHNEQFF
TGTGCCAGCAGCTTTAGCGGGGGGCCACACAATGAGCAGTTCTTC
>once|-|TRBV30|TRBJ1-1
CAWIGAVGLQAFF
TGTGCCTGGATAGGGGCAGTGGGGCTTCAGGCTTTCTTT
>-|-|TRBV18|TRBJ1-1
CASSPDPNTEAFF
TGTGCCAGCTCACCAGACCCGAACACTGAAGCTTTCTTT
>-|-|TRBV11-2|TRBJ2-1
CASSSEMYNEQFF
TGTGCCAGCAGCTCAGAAATGTACAATGAGCAGTTCTTC
>few|-|TRBV7-2|TRBJ2-7
CASSLDPFYEQYF
TGTGCCAGCAGCTTAGATCCCTTCTACGAGCAGTACTTC
>few|TRBD1|TRBV7-9|TRBJ1-2
CASSSGTGAYGYTF
TGTGCCAGCAGCTCCGGGACAGGGGCCTATGGCTACACCTTC
>-|-|TRBV6-5|TRBJ1-2
CASSRTEGHGYTF
TGTGCCAGCAGCCGCACGGAGGGGCATGGCTACACCTTC
>-|TRBD1|TRBV5-1|TRBJ1-1
CASSLGQGRVTEAFF
TGCGCCAGCAGCTTAGGACAGGGGCGGGTCACTGAAGCTTTCTTT
>-|-|TRBV6-5|TRBJ1-5
CASTDRHSNQPQHF
TGTGCCAGCACAGACAGGCATAGCAATCAGCCCCAGCATTTT
>-|-|TRBV29-1|TRBJ2-1
CSLIRGGYNEQFF
TGCAGCTTGATCAGGGGAGGCTACAATGAGCAGTTCTTC
>few|-|TRBV5-1|TRBJ2-5
CASSFGTGTQETQYF
TGCGCCAGCAGCTTTGGTACAGGAACCCAAGAGACCCAGTACTTC
>-|-|TRBV10-2|TRBJ1-2
CASSDQSSNYGYTF
TGCGCCAGCAGTGACCAGAGTTCTAACTATGGCTACACCTTC
>-|TRBD1|TRBV6-6|TRBJ1-5
CASRLQGEQPQHF
TGTGCCAGCAGGCTTCAGGGGGAGCAGCCCCAGCATTTT
>-|-|TRBV30|TRBJ1-6
CAWSLGRGNSPLHF
TGTGCCTGGAGTTTGGGCAGGGGTAATTCACCCCTCCACTTT
>-|-|TRBV19|TRBJ2-7
CASRGTDYEQYF
TGTGCCAGTCGCGGGACAGACTACGAGCAGTACTTC
>-|-|TRBV29-1|TRBJ2-5
CSVRRGQSYQETQYF
TGCAGCGTTAGGAGGGGACAGTCGTACCAAGAGACCCAGTACTTC
>-|TRBD1|TRBV5-1|TRBJ1-6
CASSTTRDRSSYNSPLHF
TGCGCCAGCAGCACCACCCGGGACAGAAGCTCCTATAATTCACCCCTCCACTTT
>few|TRBD1|TRBV9|TRBJ2-3
CASSTRQGSDTQYF
TGTGCCAGCAGCACAAGACAGGGTTCGGATACGCAGTATTTT
>-|-|TRBV28|TRBJ1-2
CASSLNPLNGFGLGTF
-
>-|-|TRBV2|TRBJ2-7
CASSRAYEQYF
TGTGCCAGCAGCCGAGCCTACGAGCAGTACTTC
>-|-|TRBV2|TRBJ1-5
CASRPQGSGNQPQHF
TGTGCCAGCAGGCCACAGGGAAGTGGCAATCAGCCCCAGCATTTT
>few|TRBD1|TRBV2|TRBJ1-3
CASSASGGTGFGNTIYF
TGTGCCAGCAGTGCAAGCGGCGGGACAGGGTTCGGAAACACCATATATTTT